The rows below give T cell receptor beta chains drawn from one sample of a study of control samples from healthy donors and cancer patients. TCRdb keeps only in-frame clones here, not all; method: immunoSEQ multiplex PCR. The data hold 150,000 to 200,000 clones, with just over 85% observed a single time. The sample taken for sequencing was blood. Receptors originate from a man aged 18-30 years in good health. Each CDR3 is given with its conserved first and last residue. The D gene is left open where the match is weak. Size is omitted from some rows. Given values are once, few, many or a class for expanded clones.

TRBJ1-1 - TRBV3-1/TRBV3-2 - CASSRPGLRNTEAFF TGTGCCAGCAGCCGGCCGGGGCTTAGGAACACTGAAGCTTTCTTT
TRBJ2-7 - TRBV27 TRBD1 CASSNSPGQGRGYEQYF TGTGCCAGCAGTAACTCACCGGGACAGGGACGAGGTTACGAGCAGTACTTC
TRBJ1-5 - TRBV24-1 TRBD1 CATGGQGVDQPQHF TGTGCCACCGGAGGACAGGGGGTTGATCAGCCCCAGCATTTT
TRBJ2-7 - TRBV5-4 TRBD1 CASSWGQGGSYEQYF TGTGCCAGCAGCTGGGGACAGGGGGGATCCTACGAGCAGTACTTC
TRBJ1-1 - TRBV6-5 - CASRQLNTEAFF TGTGCCAGTCGACAGCTGAACACTGAAGCTTTCTTT
TRBJ2-7 - TRBV16 TRBD2 CASSQSLAGGYEQYF TGTGCCAGCAGCCAATCCCTAGCGGGGGGCTACGAGCAGTACTTC
TRBJ1-5 - TRBV27 - CASSPGGRTNQPQHF TGTGCCAGCAGTCCCGGTGGACGGACTAATCAGCCCCAGCATTTT
TRBJ2-5 - TRBV28 TRBD1 CASSLLDRGRETQYF TGTGCCAGCAGTTTATTAGACAGGGGGAGAGAGACCCAGTACTTC
TRBJ1-1 - TRBV19 TRBD1 CASSIVAGGNTEAFF TGTGCCAGTAGTATAGTTGCAGGGGGTAACACTGAAGCTTTCTTT
TRBJ1-2 - TRBV13 - CASSLRPGKSGGYTF TGTGCCAGCAGCTTACGGCCCGGAAAATCGGGAGGCTACACCTTC
TRBJ2-5 - TRBV4-1 TRBD1 CASSPFGQGVRKTQYF TGCGCCAGCAGCCCTTTCGGACAGGGGGTGAGGAAGACCCAGTACTTC
TRBJ1-5 - TRBV2 - CASSETGGWNQPQHF TGTGCCAGCAGTGAAACCGGAGGTTGGAATCAGCCCCAGCATTTT
TRBJ1-1 - TRBV6-5 - CASSYSMNTEAFF TGTGCCAGCAGTTACTCGATGAACACTGAAGCTTTCTTT
TRBJ2-3 once TRBV6-2/TRBV6-3 TRBD1 CASSIGQGASDTQYF TGTGCCAGCAGTATAGGACAGGGGGCGTCAGATACGCAGTATTTT
TRBJ1-1 - TRBV9 - CASSPGGRVTEAFF TGTGCCAGCAGCCCGGGGGGACGGGTTACTGAAGCTTTCTTT
TRBJ1-6 - TRBV4-3 TRBD1 CASSQVVMARGSDSPLHF TGCGCCAGCAGCCAAGTGGTTATGGCCAGGGGGTCGGATTCACCCCTCCACTTT
TRBJ2-7 - TRBV5-4 - CASSFPQGGSSYEQYF TGTGCCAGCAGCTTCCCTCAGGGCGGAAGCTCCTACGAGCAGTACTTC
TRBJ1-5 - TRBV15 - CATSREVRGDQPQHF TGTGCCACCAGCAGAGAGGTTCGGGGGGATCAGCCCCAGCATTTT
TRBJ2-2 - TRBV7-6 - CASSFGGMDTGELFF TGTGCCAGCAGCTTCGGGGGTATGGACACCGGGGAGCTGTTTTTT
TRBJ2-3 - TRBV11-3 - CASRPGGGNTQYF TGTGCCAGCAGGCCAGGGGGGGGGAATACGCAGTATTTT
TRBJ2-3 - TRBV7-2 TRBD2 CASSLAGPGTSGYTDTQYF TGTGCCAGCAGCTTAGCCGGACCCGGGACTAGCGGATACACAGATACGCAGTATTTT
TRBJ1-5 - TRBV25-1 TRBD1 CASRSLTGQDNQPQHF TGTGCCAGCAGGAGTCTAACCGGACAGGACAATCAGCCCCAGCATTTT
TRBJ1-1 once TRBV2 TRBD1 CASSEGQGAGETEAFF TGTGCCAGCAGTGAAGGGCAGGGGGCAGGTGAGACTGAAGCTTTCTTT
TRBJ1-2 once TRBV5-4 - CASSSGINYGYTF TGTGCCAGCAGCTCGGGTATTAACTATGGCTACACCTTC
TRBJ2-7 - TRBV12-3/TRBV12-4 - CASSFGGYEQYF TGTGCCAGCAGCTTCGGAGGCTACGAGCAGTACTTC
TRBJ1-5 - TRBV12-3/TRBV12-4 TRBD1 CASSLGGAQPQHF TGTGCCAGCAGCCTAGGGGGCGCTCAGCCCCAGCATTTT
TRBJ2-7 - TRBV27 TRBD1 CASQGAGSSYEQYF TGTGCCAGCCAGGGGGCCGGCAGCTCCTACGAGCAGTACTTC
TRBJ2-7 - TRBV27 - CASSDSSYEQYF TGTGCCAGCAGCGACAGCTCCTACGAGCAGTACTTC
TRBJ2-7 - TRBV5-4 - CASSFGVGEQYF TGTGCCAGCAGCTTCGGGGTGGGTGAGCAGTACTTC
TRBJ2-7 few TRBV4-1 - CASSQPGTENYEQYF TGCGCCAGCAGCCAACCCGGGACCGAAAACTACGAGCAGTACTTC
TRBJ1-4 few TRBV2 TRBD1 CASSRTGGKKANEKLFF TGTGCCAGCAGTCGGACAGGGGGGAAAAAGGCTAATGAAAAACTGTTTTTT
TRBJ2-5 - TRBV7-9 - CASSLDEGQETQYF TGTGCCAGCAGCTTAGATGAGGGCCAAGAGACCCAGTACTTC
TRBJ2-7 - TRBV5-5 - CASSLGSGTVLARQYF TGTGCCAGCAGCTTGGGGTCCGGGACGGTCCTGGCCCGGCAGTACTTC
TRBJ2-1 few TRBV25-1 TRBD2 CASSAGLAYNNEQFF TGTGCCAGCAGTGCCGGACTAGCGTACAACAATGAGCAGTTCTTC
TRBJ2-7 - TRBV24-1 - CATSDGGSRPYEQYF TGTGCCACCAGTGATGGCGGTTCGAGACCCTACGAGCAGTACTTC
TRBJ2-7 - TRBV5-4 TRBD2 CASRLEAGGRYEQYF TGTGCCAGCAGATTAGAAGCGGGGGGAAGGTACGAGCAGTACTTC
TRBJ2-7 once TRBV5-5 TRBD1 CASSLGTGVGEQYF TGTGCCAGCAGCTTGGGAACAGGGGTGGGCGAGCAGTACTTC
TRBJ2-7 few TRBV28 TRBD1 CASRSGTGVTYEQYF TGTGCCAGCAGGTCCGGGACAGGGGTGACCTACGAGCAGTACTTC
TRBJ1-2 once TRBV9 - CASSVGGSNYGYTF TGTGCCAGCAGCGTAGGGGGGAGTAACTATGGCTACACCTTC
TRBJ2-3 once TRBV4-3 - CASSQGEGGYTQYF TGCGCCAGCAGCCAAGGGGAGGGGGGATATACGCAGTATTTT
TRBJ2-7 - TRBV15 - CATSRAGTKYEQYF TGTGCCACCAGCAGAGCTGGGACAAAGTACGAGCAGTACTTC
TRBJ2-3 - TRBV6-6 - CASNWDASTDTQYF TGTGCCAGCAACTGGGACGCCAGCACAGATACGCAGTATTTT
TRBJ1-5 - TRBV19 - CASSTSGGRQPQHF TGTGCCAGTAGTACCTCGGGGGGGAGGCAGCCCCAGCATTTT
TRBJ1-1 - TRBV28 TRBD1 CASSSNSPDRVFTEAFF TGTGCCAGCAGTTCAAATAGTCCGGACAGGGTATTCACTGAAGCTTTCTTT
TRBJ2-3 - TRBV9 TRBD1 CASSEGQVTDTQYF TGTGCCAGCAGCGAGGGACAGGTTACAGATACGCAGTATTTT
TRBJ1-5 - TRBV28 TRBD1 CASSFPQGASQPQHF TGTGCCAGCAGTTTCCCACAGGGGGCGAGTCAGCCCCAGCATTTT
TRBJ1-1 - TRBV28 - CASSPTLGASYTEAFF TGTGCCAGCAGCCCGACGCTGGGGGCGTCGTACACTGAAGCTTTCTTT
TRBJ1-4 few TRBV3-1/TRBV3-2 - CASSQRVPREKLFF TGTGCCAGCAGCCAAAGGGTGCCTCGTGAAAAACTGTTTTTT
TRBJ2-3 - TRBV7-9 - CAGGRGASDTQYF TGTGCCGGAGGCCGAGGGGCTTCAGATACGCAGTATTTT
TRBJ1-5 - TRBV7-2 TRBD1 CASSLQGDNQPQHF TGTGCCAGCAGCTTACAGGGGGACAATCAGCCCCAGCATTTT
TRBJ1-3 - TRBV6-1 - CASSETRETGNTIYF TGTGCCAGCAGTGAAACTCGGGAAACTGGAAACACCATATATTTT
TRBJ2-7 - TRBV29-1 TRBD2 CSASGTPSEQYF TGCAGCGCAAGCGGGACCCCCTCCGAGCAGTACTTC
TRBJ2-3 few TRBV7-3 TRBD2 CASSRGGEAADTQYF TGTGCCAGCAGCCGCGGGGGTGAGGCGGCAGATACGCAGTATTTT
TRBJ2-3 few TRBV6-4 TRBD2 CASSEVAGSTDTQYF TGTGCCAGCAGTGAAGTAGCGGGGAGCACAGATACGCAGTATTTT
TRBJ1-1 once TRBV4-3 - CASSQGRMNTEAFF TGCGCCAGCAGCCAAGGACGAATGAACACTGAAGCTTTCTTT
TRBJ2-1 few TRBV6-1 TRBD2 CASSEIFPGLAGPSSYNEQFF TGTGCCAGCAGTGAAATTTTCCCTGGACTAGCGGGGCCGAGCTCCTACAATGAGCAGTTCTTC
TRBJ1-2 - TRBV7-6 TRBD1 CASSSGTGNAYGYTF TGTGCCAGCAGCTCCGGGACAGGGAATGCCTATGGCTACACCTTC
TRBJ1-1 - TRBV20-1 - CSAAYTEAFF TGCAGTGCTGCTTACACTGAAGCTTTCTTT
TRBJ2-3 - TRBV7-3 - CASSLVGTDTQYF TGTGCCAGCAGCCTCGTCGGCACAGATACGCAGTATTTT
TRBJ2-3 - TRBV12-5 TRBD1 CASGARTGQGRTDTQYF TGTGCTAGTGGGGCAAGGACTGGACAGGGGAGGACAGATACGCAGTATTTT